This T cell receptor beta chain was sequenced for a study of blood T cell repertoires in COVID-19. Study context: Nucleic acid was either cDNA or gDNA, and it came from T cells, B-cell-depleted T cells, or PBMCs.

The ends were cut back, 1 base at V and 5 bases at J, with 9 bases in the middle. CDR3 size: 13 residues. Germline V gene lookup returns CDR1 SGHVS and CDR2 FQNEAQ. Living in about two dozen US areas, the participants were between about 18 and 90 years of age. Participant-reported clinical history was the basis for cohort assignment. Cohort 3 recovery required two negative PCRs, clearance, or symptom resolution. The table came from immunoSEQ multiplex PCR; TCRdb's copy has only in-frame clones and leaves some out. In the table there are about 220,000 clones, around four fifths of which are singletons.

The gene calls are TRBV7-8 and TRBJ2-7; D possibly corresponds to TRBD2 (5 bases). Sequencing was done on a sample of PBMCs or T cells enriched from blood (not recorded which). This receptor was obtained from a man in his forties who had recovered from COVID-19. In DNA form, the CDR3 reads TGTGCCAGCAGCTTAGGTTTCGGGGACGAGCAGTACTTC. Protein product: CASSLGFGDEQYF.